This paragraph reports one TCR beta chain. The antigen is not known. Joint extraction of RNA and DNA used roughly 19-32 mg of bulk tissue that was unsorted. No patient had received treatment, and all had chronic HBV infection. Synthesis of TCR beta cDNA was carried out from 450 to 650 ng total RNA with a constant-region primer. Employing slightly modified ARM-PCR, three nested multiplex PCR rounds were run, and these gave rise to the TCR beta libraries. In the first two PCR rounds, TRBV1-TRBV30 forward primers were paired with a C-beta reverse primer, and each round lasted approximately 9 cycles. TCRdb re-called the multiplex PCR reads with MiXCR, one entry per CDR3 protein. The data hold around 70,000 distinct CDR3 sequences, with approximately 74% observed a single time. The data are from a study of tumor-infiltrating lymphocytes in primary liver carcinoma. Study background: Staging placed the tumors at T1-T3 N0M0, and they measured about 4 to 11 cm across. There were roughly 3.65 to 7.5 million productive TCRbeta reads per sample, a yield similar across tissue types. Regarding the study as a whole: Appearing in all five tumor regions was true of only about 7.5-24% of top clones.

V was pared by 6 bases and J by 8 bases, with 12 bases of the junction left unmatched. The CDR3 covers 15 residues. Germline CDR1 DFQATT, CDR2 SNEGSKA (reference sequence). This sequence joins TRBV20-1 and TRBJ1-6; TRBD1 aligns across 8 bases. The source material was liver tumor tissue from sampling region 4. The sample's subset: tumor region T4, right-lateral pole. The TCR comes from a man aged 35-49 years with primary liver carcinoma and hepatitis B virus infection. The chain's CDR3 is CSAPRQGIIDSPLHF. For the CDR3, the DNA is TGCAGTGCACCTAGACAGGGGATCATCGATTCACCCCTCCACTTT.